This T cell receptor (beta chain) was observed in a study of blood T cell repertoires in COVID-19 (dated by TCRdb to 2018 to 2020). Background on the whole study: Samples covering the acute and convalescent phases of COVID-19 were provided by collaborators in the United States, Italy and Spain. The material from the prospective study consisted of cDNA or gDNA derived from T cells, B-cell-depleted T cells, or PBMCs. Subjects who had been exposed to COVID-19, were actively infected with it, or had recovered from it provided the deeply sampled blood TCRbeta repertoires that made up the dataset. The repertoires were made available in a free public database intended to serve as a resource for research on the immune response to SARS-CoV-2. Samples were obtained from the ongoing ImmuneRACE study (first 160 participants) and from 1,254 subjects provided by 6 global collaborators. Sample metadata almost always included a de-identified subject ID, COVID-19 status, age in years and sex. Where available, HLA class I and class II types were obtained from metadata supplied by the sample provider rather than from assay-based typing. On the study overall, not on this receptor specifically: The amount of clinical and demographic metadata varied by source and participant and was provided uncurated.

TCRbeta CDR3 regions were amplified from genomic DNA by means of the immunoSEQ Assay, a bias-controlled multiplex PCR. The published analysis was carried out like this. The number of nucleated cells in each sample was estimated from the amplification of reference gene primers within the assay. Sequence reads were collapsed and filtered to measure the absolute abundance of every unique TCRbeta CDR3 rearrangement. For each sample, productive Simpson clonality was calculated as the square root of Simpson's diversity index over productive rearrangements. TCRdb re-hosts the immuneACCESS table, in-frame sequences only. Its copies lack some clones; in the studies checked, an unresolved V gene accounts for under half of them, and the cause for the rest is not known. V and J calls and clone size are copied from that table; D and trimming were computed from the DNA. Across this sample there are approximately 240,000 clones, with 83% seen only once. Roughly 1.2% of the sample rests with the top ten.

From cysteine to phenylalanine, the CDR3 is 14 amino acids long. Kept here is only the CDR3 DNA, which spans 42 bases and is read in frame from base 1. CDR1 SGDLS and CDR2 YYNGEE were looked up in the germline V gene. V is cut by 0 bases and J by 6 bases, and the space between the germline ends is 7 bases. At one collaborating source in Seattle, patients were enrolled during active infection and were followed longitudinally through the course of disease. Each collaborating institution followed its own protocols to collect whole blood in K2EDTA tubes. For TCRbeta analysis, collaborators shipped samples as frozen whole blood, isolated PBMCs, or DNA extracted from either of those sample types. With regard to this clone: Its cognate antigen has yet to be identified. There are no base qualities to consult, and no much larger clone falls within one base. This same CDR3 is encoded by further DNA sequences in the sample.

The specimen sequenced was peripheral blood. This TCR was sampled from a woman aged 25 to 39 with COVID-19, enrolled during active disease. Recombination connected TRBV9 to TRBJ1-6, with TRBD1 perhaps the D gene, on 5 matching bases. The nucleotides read TGTGCCAGCAGCGTAGCCGGGGGTAATTCACCCCTCCACTTT. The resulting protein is CASSVAGGNSPLHF.